These 3 T cell receptor beta chains originate from one sample sequenced in a study of early T cells in non-severe SARS-CoV-2 infection. One entry per CDR3 protein, called by TCRdb with MiXCR from the 5' RACE reads. The data show fewer than 60,000 distinct CDR3 sequences, 9.5% to 12% seen once. Sequencing used whole blood. The receptors were gathered from an adult who was a healthcare worker with PCR-confirmed SARS-CoV-2 infection or an uninfected control (not recorded which).

This clonotype was counted many times. The rearrangement joins TRBV5-5 to TRBJ1-4, with a possible D match to TRBD1 (6 bases). Germline V gives CDR1 SGHKS, CDR2 YYEKEE (reference sequence). The CDR3 is 16 amino acids. Trimming pared 3 bases from V and 3 bases from J, leaving 15 bases between. CDR3 amino acids: CASSSITGRSNEKLFF. CDR3 DNA: TGTGCCAGCAGCTCTATTACAGGGAGGTCTAATGAAAAACTGTTTTTT.

This clonotype appeared many times. The chain recombines TRBV28 with TRBJ2-5; D perhaps matches TRBD2 (6 bases). V was trimmed by 5 bases and J by 2 bases, leaving 9 bases between them. Germline V gene lookup returns CDR1 MDHEN and CDR2 SYDVKM. This CDR3 is built from 13 residues. The CDR3 DNA reads as TGTGCCAGCAGTAAGGGACTTCAAGAGACCCAGTACTTC. Protein sequence: CASSKGLQETQYF.

This clonotype appeared a few times. The V and J genes are TRBV30 and TRBJ1-2; D possibly corresponds to TRBD1 (5 bases). The germline V gene has CDR1 GTSNPN and CDR2 SVGIG (reference sequence). The CDR3 extends over 15 amino acids. V was pared by 3 bases and J by 8 bases, with 22 bases between. CDR3 residues: CAWSSGPLAAGGYTF. CDR3 DNA: TGTGCCTGGAGCTCGGGACCCCTTGCCGCTGGGGGCTACACCTTC.